This record covers a single T cell receptor (beta chain). Its antigen remains unidentified. The sample belongs to a study of OX40 agonist ivuxolimab in advanced cancers. Study background: Allowance was made for prior anti-PD-1, anti-PD-L1 or anti-CTLA-4 therapy, and roughly 40% had some.

Here immunoSEQ multiplex PCR was the method, and the copy in TCRdb shows in-frame clones only, minus some. The table has 57,000 or so clones, more than 85% seen once. Study-level results: The 0.1-3.0 mg/kg partial responders had among the lowest clonal expansion.

The CDR3 has 14 amino acids. The germline V gene encodes CDR1 LNHDA and CDR2 SQIVND (reference sequence). Trimming cost V 5 bases and J 5 bases, with 15 bases left between them. Sampled blood was obtained at baseline, cycle 4 day 1, and cycle 7 day 1. This sample comprised CD4+ or CD8+ T cells sorted from blood, obtained in a trial of the OX40 agonist ivuxolimab. The J gene is TRBJ2-5, the V gene TRBV19; the D gene is possibly TRBD1 (6 bases). This clonotype was sampled from an adult with an advanced solid tumor such as melanoma, head and neck, liver or kidney cancer. Here the CDR3 DNA reads TGTGCCAGTAGTCCCCCAGGGGTTGTGGAGACCCAGTACTTC. This encodes CASSPPGVVETQYF.